These 20 T cell receptor beta chains originate from one sample sequenced in a study of beta chain features in type 1 diabetes. As every portion of the isolated RNA was reverse transcribed, the sequencing read expressed TCRB transcripts. Produced via immunoSEQ multiplex PCR; TCRdb's table is partial and in-frame only. The sample includes about 250,000 clones, approximately 14% seen only once; the top ten take around 0.025%. Sequenced sample: naive CD4+ T cells from blood. These receptors were collected from a woman aged 40 to 50 in good health.

For the CDR3, the DNA is TGCAGCGTTGAAGGGACAGGGAGCCAGCGGGGGGCTTACAATGAGCAGTTCTTC. This codes for CSVEGTGSQRGAYNEQFF. The chain uses TRBV29-1 and TRBJ2-1, with D perhaps matching TRBD2 (9 bases). Germline V gene sequence: CDR1 SQVTM, CDR2 ANQGSEA. The CDR3 runs 18 residues. The ends were cut back, 1 base at V and 4 bases at J, with 23 bases in the middle.

The sample holds a few counts of this clone. The V gene is TRBV5-4, the J gene TRBJ2-3; a weak D match, TRBD2 (6 bases). The germline gives CDR1 SGHNT, CDR2 YYREEE (reference sequence). Trimming stripped 3 bases from V and 3 bases from J, with 14 bases between. The CDR3 is 15 residues long. CDR3 sequence: CASSSPWAGTDTQYF. Written as DNA, the CDR3 is TGTGCCAGCAGCTCGCCTTGGGCGGGGACAGATACGCAGTATTTT. The full variable domain, with the rest looked up from reference TRBV5-4 and TRBJ2-3, is ETGVTQSPTHLIKTRGQQVTLRCSSQSGHNTVSWYQQALGQGPQFIFQYYREEENGRGNFPPRFSGLQFPNYSSELNVNALELDDSALYLCASSSPWAGTDTQYFGPGTRLTVL.

This clone was observed at least ten times. This chain connects TRBV7-9 to TRBJ2-3; a possible D gene is TRBD2 (5 bases). The CDR3 loop spans 16 amino acids. V shed 5 bases and J shed 5 bases, with 20 bases lying between them. The V gene's germline CDR1 is SEHNR and CDR2 FQNEAQ (reference sequence). CDR3 region: CASSARRTRGGDTQYF. CDR3 in DNA: TGTGCCAGCAGCGCCCGGCGAACTAGAGGTGGAGATACGCAGTATTTT.

A few counts support this clone. The chain couples TRBV12-5 to TRBJ2-4; D might be TRBD2 (7 bases). The CDR3 runs to 17 residues. V dropped 6 bases and J dropped 1 base, with 19 bases sitting between them. The germline V gene has CDR1 LGHNT and CDR2 FRNRAP. The CDR3: CASGPTLGGHAKNIQYF. The CDR3 DNA sequence: TGTGCTAGTGGCCCGACGCTCGGGGGGCATGCCAAAAACATTCAGTACTTC.

In regard to this clone: The same CDR3 arises from other DNA sequences in this sample as well. The chain recombines TRBV2 with TRBJ2-5, with a tentative D call TRBD1 (6 bases). Germline CDR1 is SNHLY and CDR2 is FYNNEI. This CDR3 region has 14 residues. Deletions cut 7 bases from V and 2 bases from J, with 14 bases between. The CDR3 loop reads CASTVRTVQETQYF. The CDR3 DNA sequence: TGTGCCAGCACGGTCCGGACAGTACAAGAGACCCAGTACTTC.

This clone was seen only a few times. The chain uses TRBV7-2 and TRBJ1-2; possibly TRBD1 for D (6 bases). Trimming stripped 3 bases from V and 7 bases from J, with 27 bases between. Germline lookup yields CDR1 SGHTA and CDR2 FQGNSA. The CDR3 runs to 18 residues. CDR3 coding DNA: TGTGCCAGCAGCTTGGGAGGGGGGGGTTTCCTCCCCATCGGTGGCTACACCTTC. Encoded protein: CASSLGGGGFLPIGGYTF.

This clone turned up a few times. Written as DNA, the CDR3 is TGTGCCATCAGGGACAGCTACAATCAGCCCCAGCATTTT. This codes for CAIRDSYNQPQHF. The chain carries TRBV10-3 and TRBJ1-5, with D perhaps TRBD1 (6 bases). Per germline, CDR1 ENHRY and CDR2 SYGVKD. The CDR3 runs to 13 residues. Trimming removed 6 bases at V and 3 bases at J, with 9 bases between.

This clone was counted only a few times. This sample also contains other DNA sequences that code for the same CDR3. The CDR3 region is CASSPLYEQYF. The CDR3 DNA follows: TGTGCCAGCAGCCCCCTTTACGAGCAGTACTTC. The chain uses TRBV7-9 and TRBJ2-7; D is unclear. This CDR3 is built from 11 residues. Trimming took off 5 bases at V and 4 bases at J, with 6 bases between the two ends. The germline gives CDR1 SEHNR, CDR2 FQNEAQ (reference sequence).

This clone appeared a few times. V usage is TRBV6-4 and J usage is TRBJ2-3; no definite D call. Per germline, CDR1 MRHNA and CDR2 SNTAGT. The CDR3 loop spans 13 amino acids. Trimming pared 4 bases from V and 6 bases from J, leaving 11 bases between. CDR3 sequence: CASSGYSWDTQYF. DNA of the CDR3: TGTGCCAGCAGTGGCTACAGCTGGGATACGCAGTATTTT.

V and J are TRBV6-1 and TRBJ2-1; tentatively, D is TRBD2 (6 bases). This CDR3 is 14 amino acids long. Germline V gene sequence: CDR1 MNHNS, CDR2 SASEGT. Trimming took off 5 bases at V and 9 bases at J, with 17 bases between the two ends. CDR3 sequence: CASSRGSGVGEQFF. In DNA form, the CDR3 reads TGTGCCAGCAGTCGGGGGTCCGGGGTGGGTGAGCAGTTCTTC.

The chain employs TRBV11-2 and TRBJ2-1; 7 nucleotides line up with TRBD1. The CDR3 runs 18 residues. CDR1 SGHAT and CDR2 FQNNGV come from the germline V gene. J lost 2 bases, V lost 3 bases, and 13 bases had no gene match. Here the CDR3 DNA reads TGTGCCAGCAGCTTCGACAGGGATCAACGATGGGCCTACAATGAGCAGTTCTTC. Protein: CASSFDRDQRWAYNEQFF.

This clone was seen once. A much larger clone lies a single base off, so this may be a read error. The missing conserved phenylalanine or tryptophan at the end of this CDR3 makes a read error likely. This chain connects TRBV7-9 to TRBJ1-1, with 9 nucleotides matching TRBD1. The germline gives CDR1 SEHNR, CDR2 FQNEAQ (reference sequence). This CDR3 has 13 residues. J gave up 4 bases and V 5 bases, and 2 bases lay outside the gene matches. CDR3 nucleotide sequence: TGTGCCAGCAGCCTGGACAGGGGCACTGAAGCTTTCCTT. This codes for CASSLDRGTEAFL.

The V call is TRBV18, the J call TRBJ2-7, with D hard to call. Germline-derived CDR1 and CDR2 are KGHSH and LQKENI. The CDR3 contains 13 residues. Trimming pared 5 bases from V and 4 bases from J, leaving 12 bases between. DNA for the CDR3: TGTGCCAGCTCAGACTTGACGGATTACGAGCAGTACTTC. Amino acid sequence: CASSDLTDYEQYF.

This clone was seen more than once but under ten times. The J gene is TRBJ1-1, the V gene TRBV5-4; D is undetermined. V shed 4 bases and J shed 1 base, with 11 bases lying between them. Germline loops: CDR1 SGHNT, CDR2 YYREEE (reference sequence). This CDR3 region has 14 residues. The CDR3 DNA sequence: TGTGCCAGCAGCATATACCAGAAGAACACTGAAGCTTTCTTT. It is translated as CASSIYQKNTEAFF. The variable domain in full, completed from reference TRBV5-4 and TRBJ1-1, reads ETGVTQSPTHLIKTRGQQVTLRCSSQSGHNTVSWYQQALGQGPQFIFQYYREEENGRGNFPPRFSGLQFPNYSSELNVNALELDDSALYLCASSIYQKNTEAFFGQGTRLTVV.

This clone was picked up a small number of times. The chain employs TRBV7-9 and TRBJ2-5; 7 bases line up with TRBD1. Looked up from germline, CDR1 is SEHNR and CDR2 is FQNEAQ (reference sequence). The CDR3 is 15 residues long. The V and J ends lost 3 bases and 5 bases, in that order; junction bases with no gene match: 9. As DNA, the CDR3 is TGTGCCAGCAGCTTGGGCGGTGGACAGGAGGAGACCCAGTACTTC. Protein sequence: CASSLGGGQEETQYF.

This clone turned up a few times. This chain connects TRBV18 to TRBJ2-3; 9 nucleotides match TRBD2. Per germline, CDR1 KGHSH and CDR2 LQKENI. V was pared by 4 bases and J by 2 bases, with 10 bases of the junction left unmatched. The CDR3 consists of 17 residues. CDR3 sequence reads: CASSQLSGGPNTDTQYF. The CDR3 region has the DNA TGTGCCAGCTCACAATTGAGCGGGGGGCCAAACACAGATACGCAGTATTTT.

Of note for this clone: One junction end does not reproduce the germline sequence, and a read error may be involved. The gene calls are TRBV27 and TRBJ1-5; TRBD1 matches at 9 bases. Germline V gene data show CDR1 as MNHEY and CDR2 as SMNVEV (reference sequence). This CDR3 region has 15 residues. The CDR3 sequence: CASSGRGTGNPPQHF. In DNA, the CDR3 is TGTGCCAGCAGTGGGAGAGGGACAGGGAATCCGCCCCAGCATTTT.

The chain recombines TRBV9 with TRBJ1-1; D gene ambiguous. The CDR3 is made up of 13 amino acids. Germline values: CDR1 SGDLS, CDR2 YYNGEE. Trimming cost V 3 bases and J 7 bases, with 13 bases left between them. CDR3 nucleotides: TGTGCCAGCAGCGCCAGGCCCATGGGTGAAGCTTTCTTT. Its translation is CASSARPMGEAFF.

The chain is built from TRBV6-5 and TRBJ2-5; 8 bases map to TRBD2. The CDR3 consists of 15 residues. V was clipped by 4 bases and J by 3 bases; unmatched bases: 7. From germline, CDR1 is MNHEY and CDR2 SVGAGI. CDR3 in amino acids: CASSSVLAGEETQYF. The DNA for the CDR3 is TGTGCCAGCAGTTCTGTCCTAGCGGGCGAAGAGACCCAGTACTTC.

This clone was seen a handful of times. Here the CDR3 DNA reads TGTGCCAGCAGCTTAGTCCCTCGGACAGCGAACACTGAAGCTTTCTTT. Translation gives CASSLVPRTANTEAFF. J is TRBJ1-1 and V is TRBV11-2, with D possibly TRBD1 on 6 matching bases. The germline V gene has CDR1 SGHAT and CDR2 FQNNGV. The CDR3 has 16 residues. Trimming removed 1 base at V and 1 base at J, with 13 bases between.